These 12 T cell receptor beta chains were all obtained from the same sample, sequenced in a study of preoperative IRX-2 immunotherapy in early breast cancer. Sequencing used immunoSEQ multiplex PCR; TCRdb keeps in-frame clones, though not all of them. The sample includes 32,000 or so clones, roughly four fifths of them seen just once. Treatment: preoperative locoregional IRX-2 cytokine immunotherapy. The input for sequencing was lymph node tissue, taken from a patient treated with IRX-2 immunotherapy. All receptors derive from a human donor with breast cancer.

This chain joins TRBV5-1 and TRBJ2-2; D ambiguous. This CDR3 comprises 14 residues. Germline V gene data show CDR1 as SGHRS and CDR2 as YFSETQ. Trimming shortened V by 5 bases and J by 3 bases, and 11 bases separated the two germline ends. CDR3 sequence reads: CASRRDPYTGELFF. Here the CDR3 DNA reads TGCGCCAGCAGACGTGACCCATACACCGGGGAGCTGTTTTTT. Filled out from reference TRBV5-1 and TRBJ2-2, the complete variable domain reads KAGVTQTPRYLIKTRGQQVTLSCSPISGHRSVSWYQQTPGQGLQFLFEYFSETQRNKGNFPGRFSGRQFSNSRSEMNVSTLELGDSALYLCASRRDPYTGELFFGEGSRLTVL.

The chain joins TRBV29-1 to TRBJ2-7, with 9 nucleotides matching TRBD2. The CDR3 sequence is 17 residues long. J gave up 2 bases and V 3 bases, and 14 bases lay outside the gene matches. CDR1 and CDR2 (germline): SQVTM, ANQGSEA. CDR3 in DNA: TGCAGCGTTGAGGAAGTGAAGGCGGGAGGGCCCGCCTACGAGCAGTACTTC. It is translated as CSVEEVKAGGPAYEQYF.

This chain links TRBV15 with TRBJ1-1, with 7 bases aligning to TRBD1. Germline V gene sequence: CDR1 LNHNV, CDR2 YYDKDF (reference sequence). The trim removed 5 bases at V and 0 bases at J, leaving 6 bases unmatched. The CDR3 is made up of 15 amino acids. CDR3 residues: CATSWDRQMNTEAFF. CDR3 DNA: TGTGCCACCAGCTGGGACAGACAAATGAACACTGAAGCTTTCTTT.

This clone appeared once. CDR3 nucleotide sequence: TGCGCCAGCAGCCAAGATCCCCAGAATCAGCCCCAGCATTTT. This codes for CASSQDPQNQPQHF. The chain couples TRBV1 to TRBJ1-5; the table's D call TRBD1 went unverified against the DNA. TRBV1 is noted as a pseudogene. The CDR3 contains 14 residues.

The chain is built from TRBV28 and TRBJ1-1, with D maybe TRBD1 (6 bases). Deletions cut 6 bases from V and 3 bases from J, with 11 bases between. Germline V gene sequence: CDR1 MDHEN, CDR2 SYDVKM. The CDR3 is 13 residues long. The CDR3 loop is CASRPDRYTEAFF. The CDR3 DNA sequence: TGTGCCAGCAGGCCAGACAGGTACACTGAAGCTTTCTTT.

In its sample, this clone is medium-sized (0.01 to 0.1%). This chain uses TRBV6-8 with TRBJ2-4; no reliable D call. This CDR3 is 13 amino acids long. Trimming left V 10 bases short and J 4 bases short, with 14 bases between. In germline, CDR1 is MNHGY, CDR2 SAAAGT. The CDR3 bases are TGTGCCACCCTGGACCAGACGAAAAACATTCAGTACTTC. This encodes CATLDQTKNIQYF.

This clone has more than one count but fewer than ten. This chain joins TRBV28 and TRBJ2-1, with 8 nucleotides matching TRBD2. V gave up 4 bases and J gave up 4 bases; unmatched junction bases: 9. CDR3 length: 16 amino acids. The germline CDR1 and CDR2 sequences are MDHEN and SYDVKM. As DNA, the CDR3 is TGTGCCAGCAGTTACCCGCTAGCGGGCGTATACAATGAGCAGTTCTTC. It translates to CASSYPLAGVYNEQFF.

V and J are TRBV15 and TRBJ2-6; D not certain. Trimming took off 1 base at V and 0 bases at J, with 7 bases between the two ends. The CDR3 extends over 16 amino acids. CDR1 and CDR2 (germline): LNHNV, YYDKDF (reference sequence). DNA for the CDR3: TGTGCCACCAGCAGAGGACGGAACTCTGGGGCCAACGTCCTGACTTTC. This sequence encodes CATSRGRNSGANVLTF.

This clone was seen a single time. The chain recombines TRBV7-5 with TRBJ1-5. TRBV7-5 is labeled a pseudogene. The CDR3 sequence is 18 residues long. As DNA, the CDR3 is TGTGCCAGCAGCCCTTACGGGAGATACAGGGCCGGCAATCAGCCCCAGCATTTT. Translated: CASSPYGRYRAGNQPQHF.

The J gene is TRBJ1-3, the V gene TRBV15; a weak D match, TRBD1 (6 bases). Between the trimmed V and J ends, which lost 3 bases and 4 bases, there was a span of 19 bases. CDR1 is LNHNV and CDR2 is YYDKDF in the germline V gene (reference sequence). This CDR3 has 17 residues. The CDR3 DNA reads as TGTGCCACCAGCAGGAATCGACCCGGACAGCCAGGAAACACCATATATTTT. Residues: CATSRNRPGQPGNTIYF.

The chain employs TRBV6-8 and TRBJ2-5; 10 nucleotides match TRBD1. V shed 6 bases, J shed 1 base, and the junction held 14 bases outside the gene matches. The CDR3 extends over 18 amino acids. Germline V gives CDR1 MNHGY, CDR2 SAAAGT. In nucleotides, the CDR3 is TGTGCCAGCAGCACGACCCAATGGACAGGGGGATCCCAAGAGACCCAGTACTTC. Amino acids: CASSTTQWTGGSQETQYF.

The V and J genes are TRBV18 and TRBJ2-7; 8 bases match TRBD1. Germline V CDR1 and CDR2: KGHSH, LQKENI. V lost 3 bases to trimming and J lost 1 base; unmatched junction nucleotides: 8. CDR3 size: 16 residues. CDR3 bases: TGTGCCAGCTCACCGCCCGGCAGGGGGCGGTCCTACGAGCAGTACTTC. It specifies CASSPPGRGRSYEQYF.